This T cell receptor (beta chain) was observed in a study of tumor and adjacent non-tumor tissue in lung cancer (dated by TCRdb to the late 2010s). In the study overall: Patients with adenocarcinoma (approximately 13), squamous cell carcinoma (2) and small cell lung cancer (1) were included in the cohort. The approximately 15 enrolled patients, of whom around ten were men and 5 were women, were aged 31 to 76 years and were diagnosed with TNM stage I to III disease. Sequencing produced 125,075,908 productive TCRbeta reads in total, an average of approximately 4 million reads per sample. Around 30 paired specimens, one tumor and one normal lung sample per patient, were profiled by TCRbeta CDR3 sequencing. Bulk TCRbeta repertoires were compared between lung tumor tissue and matched distant non-tumor lung tissue obtained from 15 or so lung cancer patients.

The junction carries 13 bases between V and J, which are trimmed by 5 bases and 3 bases respectively. Taken from cysteine to phenylalanine, the CDR3 has 15 residues. Only CDR3 DNA remains: 45 bases, in frame from the first base. The germline V gene provides CDR1 SGHAT and CDR2 FQNNGV. This clonotype was counted only a few times. The antigen this receptor binds is unknown. No base quality information exists; no much larger clone differs at one position. General findings and caveats noted by the study authors: TCR diversity (inverse Simpson) was significantly higher in tumor than in normal lung tissue (roughly 430 vs 170, P = 0.0075, Mann-Whitney U test). Peripheral blood was not sequenced, so blood TCRbeta repertoires were not examined in the lung cancer patients of the study. Neither the sequencing platform nor unique molecular identifiers are mentioned in the methods. The top 100 clones made up a significantly larger cumulative share of the repertoire in normal lung than in tumor tissue. TCR diversity was significantly higher in younger patients, and greater tumor TCR diversity was associated with shorter overall survival and shorter disease-free survival. The cohort had only roughly 14 patients, and the authors noted that larger samples and more detailed clinical data are needed.

RNA was isolated from bulk, unsorted tissue, and RNA quality was assessed with a NanoDrop ND-1000 and an Agilent 2100. For the normal lung samples, distant non-tumor tissue was collected more than 3 cm away from the tumor edge. All donors had newly diagnosed lung cancer, had not received prior chemotherapy, and were admitted for thoracic surgery in China between August and November 2014. Patients with previous radiotherapy or chemotherapy, or with another concurrent cancer, were excluded from the study. Surgical tissue pieces of about 1-2.3 cm3 were preserved in RNAlater solution and were kept at -80 degrees C until use. Libraries came from multiplex PCR. The instrument given in TCRdb is Illumina HiSeq 2500. TCRbeta libraries were constructed through three rounds of nested PCR with primers (Table S4) according to protocols modified from ARM-PCR. Before sequencing, PCR products of 200-500 bp were excised from the gel and purified with the QIAquick gel extraction kit. In the original analysis: Reads were cleaned using Trimmomatic, were merged into complete CDR3 sequences using FLASH, and were assigned to V(D)J germline segments using MiTCR. VDJtools was used to compute clonal diversity as the inverse Simpson's index. Productive reads were defined as in-frame sequences without a premature stop codon. TCRdb reran the public reads through fastp at Q25 and MiXCR, keeping productive beta chains. Merged by CDR3 protein, the rows form single entries marked with the most common genes and DNA. The V and J calls and clone size come from TCRdb's table, not from the authors' own analysis. The sample table lists 100,000 or so distinct CDR3 sequences, approximately 60% of them with a count of one. Of the sample, around a fifth falls within the top ten clones.

The source of this sequence is a man in his thirties or forties with non-small cell lung cancer. The chain couples TRBV11-2 to TRBJ1-4; the D gene is possibly TRBD1, with 5 bases matching. Material: distant non-tumor lung tissue. The CDR3 sequence is CASSAQGRSNEKLFF. The sequenced DNA: TGTGCCAGCAGCGCCCAGGGACGGTCTAATGAAAAACTGTTTTTT.